What follows are 18 T cell receptor beta chains derived from one specimen sequenced in a study of blood T cell repertoires in COVID-19 (dated by TCRdb to 2018 to 2021). The library relied on the immunoSEQ multiplex PCR assay. Sourced from immuneACCESS, this table was stored by TCRdb with only in-frame sequences that have V and J called. A share of the clones is absent; for the studies checked, an unresolved V gene accounts for under half, and the remainder has no known explanation. The sample table shows some 270,000 clones, and 80% to 95% are seen once. The ten largest clones capture 2.8% of the sample. The sequenced sample was PBMCs or T cells enriched from blood (not recorded which). These receptors were taken from a middle-aged man who had been exposed to COVID-19.

V and J are TRBV7-9 and TRBJ2-2; TRBD2 might be the D (6 bases). Trimming shortened V by 5 bases and J by 8 bases, and 12 bases separated the two germline ends. Germline V lookup: CDR1 SEHNR, CDR2 FQNEAQ (reference sequence). This CDR3 comprises 13 residues. This chain's CDR3 is CASSVTSLGELFF. The CDR3 nucleotides read TGTGCCAGCAGCGTAACTAGCTTGGGGGAGCTGTTTTTT.

The rearrangement uses TRBV28 and TRBJ1-3, with a tentative D call TRBD1 (5 bases). V dropped 7 bases and J dropped 0 bases, with 13 bases sitting between them. CDR1 is MDHEN and CDR2 is SYDVKM in the germline V gene. This CDR3 is 15 amino acids long. The CDR3 loop is CASTPAGSSGNTIYF. CDR3 DNA sequence: TGTGCCAGCACTCCCGCAGGGTCCTCTGGAAACACCATATATTTT.

The V and J genes are TRBV6-5 and TRBJ1-1; D is unclear. The germline V and J ends were trimmed by 9 bases and 0 bases, with 11 bases remaining between them. Germline values: CDR1 MNHEY, CDR2 SVGAGI. The CDR3 is 13 residues long. The CDR3 DNA sequence: TGTGCCAGTACTAGGCACCTGAACACTGAAGCTTTCTTT. Its protein product is CASTRHLNTEAFF.

The chain's CDR3 is CATSDLRRREGSTGELFF. In nucleotides, the CDR3 is TGTGCCACCAGTGATTTGCGGCGGCGGGAGGGCTCCACCGGGGAGCTGTTTTTT. This rearrangement joins TRBV24-1 to TRBJ2-2; TRBD2 matches 9 bases. CDR3 length: 18 residues. CDR1 KGHDR and CDR2 SFDVKD come from the germline V gene. V lost 0 bases to trimming and J lost 4 bases; unmatched junction nucleotides: 8.

J is TRBJ1-6 and V is TRBV11-2; D gene ambiguous. Germline loops: CDR1 SGHAT, CDR2 FQNNGV. Trimming stripped 4 bases from V and 5 bases from J, with 9 bases between. This CDR3 spans 14 amino acids. DNA for the CDR3: TGTGCCAGCAGCTCCGGACTGAATAATTCACCCCTCCACTTT. Residues: CASSSGLNNSPLHF.

This clone was counted between two and nine times. This chain connects TRBV6-5 to TRBJ2-1; D is ambiguous. The CDR3 has 14 amino acids. Germline V gene lookup returns CDR1 MNHEY and CDR2 SVGAGI. Trimming shortened V by 0 bases and J by 5 bases, and 8 bases separated the two germline ends. CDR3 sequence (DNA): TGTGCCAGCAGTTACTCGGTCAGCGACAATGAGCAGTTCTTC. Translation gives CASSYSVSDNEQFF.

This clone was seen more than once but under ten times. The chain employs TRBV9 and TRBJ1-3, with 7 bases matching TRBD1. The V segment lost 3 bases and the J segment 7 bases; nucleotides outside the gene matches: 4. The germline V gene encodes CDR1 SGDLS and CDR2 YYNGEE. This CDR3 has 13 residues. CDR3: CASSGQGLNTIYF. The CDR3 bases are TGTGCCAGCAGCGGACAGGGTTTGAACACCATATATTTT.

This chain uses TRBV5-8 with TRBJ2-7; tentatively, D is TRBD1 (5 bases). Germline V lookup: CDR1 SGHTS, CDR2 YDEGEE. The CDR3 has 14 residues. The ends were cut back, 4 bases at V and 3 bases at J, with 14 bases in the middle. The CDR3: CASSPTQVVYEQYF. The CDR3 nucleotides read TGTGCCAGCAGCCCTACACAGGTAGTCTACGAGCAGTACTTC.

J is TRBJ1-5 and V is TRBV7-9, with D possibly TRBD1 on 5 matching bases. CDR1 SEHNR and CDR2 FQNEAQ come from the germline V gene (reference sequence). V was shortened by 1 base and J by 5 bases, with 9 bases between the two germline ends. This CDR3 comprises 14 residues. CDR3 sequence: CASSLGSGYQPQHF. CDR3 nucleotides: TGTGCCAGCAGCTTAGGTTCAGGGTATCAGCCCCAGCATTTT.

The CDR3 here is CASEPFSGSYNEQFF. The DNA of the CDR3 is TGTGCCAGCGAACCATTCAGCGGGAGCTACAATGAGCAGTTCTTC. This chain uses TRBV7-2 with TRBJ2-1; 8 bases match TRBD2. This CDR3 has 15 residues. The germline CDR1 and CDR2 sequences are SGHTA and FQGNSA. J lost 3 bases, V lost 8 bases, and 9 bases had no gene match.

CDR3 in amino acids: CATSDAGTSGTFEQFF. The CDR3 nucleotides read TGTGCCACCAGTGATGCCGGGACTAGCGGGACCTTTGAGCAGTTCTTC. The V and J genes are TRBV24-1 and TRBJ2-1; 13 bases line up with TRBD2. V trimming: 3 bases; J trimming: 9 bases; junction bases outside the gene matches: 7. The CDR3 spans 16 residues. Germline V gene sequence: CDR1 KGHDR, CDR2 SFDVKD.

This chain joins TRBV9 and TRBJ2-2; 7 bases line up with TRBD1. Looked up from germline, CDR1 is SGDLS and CDR2 is YYNGEE. After removal of 0 bases from V and 3 bases from J, the junction contained 8 bases not matched to a gene. There are 17 residues in the CDR3. CDR3 loop: CASSVDSGGRYTGELFF. CDR3 DNA: TGTGCCAGCAGCGTAGATTCAGGGGGAAGGTACACCGGGGAGCTGTTTTTT.

The V call is TRBV12-3 or TRBV12-4, the J call TRBJ2-4, with TRBD1 matching over 7 bases. Unmatched junction bases numbered 3, after V lost 5 bases and J lost 5 bases. The CDR3 spans 13 residues. The DNA for the CDR3 is TGTGCCAGCAGTCGGGACAGCCAAAACATTCAGTACTTC. It translates to CASSRDSQNIQYF.

This chain uses TRBV7-9 with TRBJ1-2, with TRBD1 as a possible D gene (5 bases). Per the germline V gene, CDR1 is SEHNR and CDR2 is FQNEAQ (reference sequence). The CDR3 runs to 15 residues. Trimming took off 4 bases at V and 4 bases at J, with 16 bases between the two ends. CDR3 protein: CASSYSRGSRYGYTF. The CDR3 nucleotides read TGTGCCAGCAGCTACAGCCGGGGGAGCCGCTATGGCTACACCTTC.

The chain joins TRBV30 to TRBJ2-2; 12 positions match TRBD2. Per the germline V gene, CDR1 is GTSNPN and CDR2 is SVGIG (reference sequence). This CDR3 has 15 residues. With V trimmed by 2 bases and J by 7 bases, 5 bases remained unmatched. The CDR3 coding sequence is TGTGCCTGGAGTCGGACTAGCGGGGCCTACGGGGAGCTGTTTTTT. Translation gives CAWSRTSGAYGELFF.

This chain uses TRBV12-5 with TRBJ1-3; the D is unclear. With 7 bases removed from V and 3 bases from J, the gap between germline ends came to 10 bases. Germline V gene sequence: CDR1 LGHNT, CDR2 FRNRAP. This CDR3 spans 13 amino acids. The CDR3 region is CASASGSGNTIYF. The CDR3 DNA reads TGTGCTAGTGCCTCGGGTAGTGGAAACACCATATATTTT.

The chain links TRBV5-1 to TRBJ2-5, with D possibly TRBD2 on 7 matching bases. The CDR3 covers 15 residues. CDR1 SGHRS and CDR2 YFSETQ come from the germline V gene. Trimming pared 0 bases from V and 5 bases from J, leaving 14 bases between. The CDR3 DNA follows: TGCGCCAGCAGCTTGGCCGGACTAGGGGGGGAGACCCAGTACTTC. It translates to CASSLAGLGGETQYF.

The chain carries TRBV18 and TRBJ2-1; no clear D. The CDR3 spans 16 residues. Trimming removed 3 bases from V and 7 bases from J, with 19 bases in between. The germline CDR1 and CDR2 sequences are KGHSH and LQKENI. This chain's CDR3 is CASSPPGSSSTNEQFF. The CDR3 nucleotides are TGTGCCAGCTCACCCCCCGGGTCTTCCTCAACGAATGAGCAGTTCTTC.